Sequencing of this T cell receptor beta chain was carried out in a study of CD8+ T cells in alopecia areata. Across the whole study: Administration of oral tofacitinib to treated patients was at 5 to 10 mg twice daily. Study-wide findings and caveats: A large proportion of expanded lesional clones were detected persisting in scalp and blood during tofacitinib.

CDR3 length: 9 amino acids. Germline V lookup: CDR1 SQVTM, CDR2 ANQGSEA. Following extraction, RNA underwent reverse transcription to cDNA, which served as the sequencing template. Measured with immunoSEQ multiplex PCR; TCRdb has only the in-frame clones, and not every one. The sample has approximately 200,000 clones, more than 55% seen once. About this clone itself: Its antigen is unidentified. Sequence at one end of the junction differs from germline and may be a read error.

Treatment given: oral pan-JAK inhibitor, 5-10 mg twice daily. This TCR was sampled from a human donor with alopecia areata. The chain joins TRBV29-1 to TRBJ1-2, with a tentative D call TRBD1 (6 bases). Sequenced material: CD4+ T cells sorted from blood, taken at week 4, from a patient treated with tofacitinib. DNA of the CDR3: TGCAGCGTTGCCCCGGACAGAAATTTC. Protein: CSVAPDRNF. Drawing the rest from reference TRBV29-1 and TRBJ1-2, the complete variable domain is SAVISQKPSRDICQRGTSLTIQCQVDSQVTMMFWYRQQPGQSLTLIATANQGSEATYESGFVIDKFPISRPNLTFSTLTVSNMSPEDSSIYLCSVAPDRNFGSGTRLTVV.